This entry concerns a single TCR beta chain. Cyclophosphamide on days +3 and +4 followed busulfan-fludarabine conditioning and a marrow graft. With 4 bases removed from V and 4 bases from J, the gap between germline ends came to 11 bases. Germline V gives CDR1 SGHRS, CDR2 YFSETQ. The CDR3 extends over 13 amino acids. The source of the sample is a study of T cells after posttransplantation cyclophosphamide. Clones were read by immunoSEQ multiplex PCR, and TCRdb kept only the in-frame ones, dropping some. Among tens of thousands of clones listed, less than 90% were seen once. J is TRBJ2-5 and V is TRBV5-1; TRBD2 might be the D (5 bases). The TCR originated in a female patient aged 25-40 years who received an allogeneic stem cell transplant from an unrelated donor, was CMV-positive, and had no GVHD. Some T cells may trace back to the graft donor. Sequenced here: PBMCs, sampled after allogeneic stem cell transplant with posttransplant cyclophosphamide. The CDR3 nucleotides are TGCGCCAGCAGCCAGGACTCACTAGAGACCCAGTACTTC. Translated, it gives CASSQDSLETQYF.